Included here is one TCR beta chain sequence, with context. Its antigen is unknown. The sample holds other DNA sequences that translate to the same CDR3. The source of the sample is a study of cytomegalovirus exposure and HLA in healthy donors. Germline assignment: CDR1 SGHNT and CDR2 YYREEE (reference sequence). V was cut by 4 bases and J by 1 base, with 9 bases left in between. The CDR3 length is 14 residues. Overall study findings and caveats: Some V segments could not be told apart, so they were left out, TRBV6-2 and TRBV6-3 among them.

This PCR relied on a set of 60 Vbeta primers and 13 Jbeta primers. Here immunoSEQ multiplex PCR was the method, and the copy in TCRdb shows in-frame clones only, minus some. Altogether under 110,000 clones are present, 65% to 75% being singletons, with the ten largest covering over 2.5%. Input material: PBMCs. V gene TRBV5-4 combines with J gene TRBJ2-1; no firm D call. This receptor was obtained from a female donor in good health and CMV-seronegative. CDR3 nucleotides: TGTGCCAGCAGCGTAACAGTTTCCTACAATGAGCAGTTCTTC. Amino acids: CASSVTVSYNEQFF. Drawing the rest from reference TRBV5-4 and TRBJ2-1, the complete variable domain is ETGVTQSPTHLIKTRGQQVTLRCSSQSGHNTVSWYQQALGQGPQFIFQYYREEENGRGNFPPRFSGLQFPNYSSELNVNALELDDSALYLCASSVTVSYNEQFFGPGTRLTVL.